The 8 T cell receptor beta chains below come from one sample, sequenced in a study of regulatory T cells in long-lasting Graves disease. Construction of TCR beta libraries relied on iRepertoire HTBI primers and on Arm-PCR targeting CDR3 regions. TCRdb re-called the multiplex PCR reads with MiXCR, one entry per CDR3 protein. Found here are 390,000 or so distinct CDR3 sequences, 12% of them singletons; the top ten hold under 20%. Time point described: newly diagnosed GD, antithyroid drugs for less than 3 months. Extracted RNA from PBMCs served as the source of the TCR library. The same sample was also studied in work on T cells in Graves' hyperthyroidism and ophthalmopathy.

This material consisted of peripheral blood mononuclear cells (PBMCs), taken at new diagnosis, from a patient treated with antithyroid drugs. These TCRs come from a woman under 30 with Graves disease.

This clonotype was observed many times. CDR3 sequence: CASSGRQFDEQYV. The CDR3 nucleotides are TGTGCCAGCAGTGGCCGACAGTTCGACGAGCAGTACGTC. The chain has TRBV6-1 and TRBJ2-7; D may be TRBD1 (5 bases). The CDR3 extends over 13 amino acids. The V and J ends lost 4 bases and 5 bases respectively, with 12 bases between them. Germline CDR1 and CDR2: MNHNS and SASEGT.

This chain's CDR3 is CASSQELAAYNEQFF. In DNA, the CDR3 is TGTGCCAGCAGCCAAGAACTAGCGGCCTACAATGAGCAGTTCTTC. V and J are TRBV4-2 and TRBJ2-1, with TRBD2 matching 8 bases. This CDR3 spans 15 amino acids. Germline loops: CDR1 LGHNA, CDR2 YNFKEQ. V trimming: 0 bases; J trimming: 2 bases; junction bases outside the gene matches: 0.

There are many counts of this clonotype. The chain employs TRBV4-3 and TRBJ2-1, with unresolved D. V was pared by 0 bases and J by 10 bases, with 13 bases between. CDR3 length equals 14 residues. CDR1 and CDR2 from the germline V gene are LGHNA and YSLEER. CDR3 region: CASSQEVGMSEQFF. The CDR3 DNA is TGCGCCAGCAGCCAAGAGGTAGGGATGAGCGAGCAGTTCTTC.

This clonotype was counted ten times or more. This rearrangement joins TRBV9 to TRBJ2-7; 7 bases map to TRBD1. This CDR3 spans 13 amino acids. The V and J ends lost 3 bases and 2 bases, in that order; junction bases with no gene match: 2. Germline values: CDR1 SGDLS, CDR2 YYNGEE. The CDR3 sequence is CASSEGAAYEQYF. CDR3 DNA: TGTGCCAGCAGCGAGGGGGCGGCCTACGAGCAGTACTTC.

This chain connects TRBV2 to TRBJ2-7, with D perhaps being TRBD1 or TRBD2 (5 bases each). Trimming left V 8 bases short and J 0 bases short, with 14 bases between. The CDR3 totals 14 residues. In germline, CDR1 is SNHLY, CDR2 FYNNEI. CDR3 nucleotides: TGTGCCAGCGGGGGTGGTATGCTCTCCTACGAGCAGTACTTC. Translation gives CASGGGMLSYEQYF. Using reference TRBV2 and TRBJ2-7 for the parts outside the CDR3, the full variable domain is EPEVTQTPSHQVTQMGQEVILRCVPISNHLYFYWYRQILGQKVEFLVSFYNNEISEKSEIFDDQFSVERPDGSNFTLKIRSTKLEDSAMYFCASGGGMLSYEQYFGPGTRLTVT.

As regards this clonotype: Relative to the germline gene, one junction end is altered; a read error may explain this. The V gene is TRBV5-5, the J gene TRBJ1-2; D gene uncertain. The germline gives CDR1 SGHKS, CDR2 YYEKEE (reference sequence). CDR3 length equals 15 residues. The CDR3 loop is CASSKWTDQRCGHTF. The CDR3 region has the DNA TGTGCCAGCAGCAAGTGGACCGACCAACGGTGTGGCCACACCTTC. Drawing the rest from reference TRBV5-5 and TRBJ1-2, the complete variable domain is DAGVTQSPTHLIKTRGQQVTLRCSPISGHKSVSWYQQVLGQGPQFIFQYYEKEERGRGNFPDRFSARQFPNYSSELNVNALLLGDSALYLCASSKWTDQRCGHTFGSGTRLTVV.

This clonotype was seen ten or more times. CDR3 sequence (DNA): TGTGCCAGCAGTTTGATTGAAGGGAGCGCGCAGCCCCAGCATTTT. Translating it yields CASSLIEGSAQPQHF. This chain uses TRBV7-8 with TRBJ1-5; no firm D call. Germline-derived CDR1 and CDR2 are SGHVS and FQNEAQ. The CDR3 length is 15 residues. The germline V and J ends were trimmed by 6 bases and 7 bases, with 19 bases remaining between them.

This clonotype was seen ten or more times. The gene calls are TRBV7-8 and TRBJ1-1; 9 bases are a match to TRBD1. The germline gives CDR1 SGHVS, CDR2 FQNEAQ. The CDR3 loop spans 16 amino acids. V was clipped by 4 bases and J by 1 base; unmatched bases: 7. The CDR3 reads CASSSGQGNPNTEAFF. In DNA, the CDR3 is TGTGCCAGCAGCTCCGGACAGGGGAACCCGAACACTGAAGCTTTCTTT. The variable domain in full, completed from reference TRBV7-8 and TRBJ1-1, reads GAGVSQSPRYKVAKRGQDVALRCDPISGHVSLFWYQQALGQGPEFLTYFQNEAQLDKSGLPSDRFFAERPEGSVSTLKIQRTQQEDSAVYLCASSSGQGNPNTEAFFGQGTRLTVV.